This TCR beta chain was retrieved from a study of T cell changes during pregnancy in multiple sclerosis. The germline V gene has CDR1 GTSNPN and CDR2 SVGIG (reference sequence). The ends lost 0 bases at V and 10 bases at J; junction bases unmatched: 11. This CDR3 contains 15 residues. Repertoires were generated with immunoSEQ multiplex PCR, while TCRdb's copy carries only in-frame clones and drops some. The sample has tens of thousands of clones, roughly 86% seen once. The clonotype originates from a female donor with multiple sclerosis, enrolled in a pregnancy study. The chain is built from TRBV30 and TRBJ2-1, with 8 nucleotides matching TRBD2. Material: CD8+ T cells from peripheral blood mononuclear cells, obtained before pregnancy. The CDR3 region has the DNA TGTGCCTGGAGTGTAATTAGCGGGGCCCTTGGGGAGCAGTTCTTC. The encoded protein is CAWSVISGALGEQFF.